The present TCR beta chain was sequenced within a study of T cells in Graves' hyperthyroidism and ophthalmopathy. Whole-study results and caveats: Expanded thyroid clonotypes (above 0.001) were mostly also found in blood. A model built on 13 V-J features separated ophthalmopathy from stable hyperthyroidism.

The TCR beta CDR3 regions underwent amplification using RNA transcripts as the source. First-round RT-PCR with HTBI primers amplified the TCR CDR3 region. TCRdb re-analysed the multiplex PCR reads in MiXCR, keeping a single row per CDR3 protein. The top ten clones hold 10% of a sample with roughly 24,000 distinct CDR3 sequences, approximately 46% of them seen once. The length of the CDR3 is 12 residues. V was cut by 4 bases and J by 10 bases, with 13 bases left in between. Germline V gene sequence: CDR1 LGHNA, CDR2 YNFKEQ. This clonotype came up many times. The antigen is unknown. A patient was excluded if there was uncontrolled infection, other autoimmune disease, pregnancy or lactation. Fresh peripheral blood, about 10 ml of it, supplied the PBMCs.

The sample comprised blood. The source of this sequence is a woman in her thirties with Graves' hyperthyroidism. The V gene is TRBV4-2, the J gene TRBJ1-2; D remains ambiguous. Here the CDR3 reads CASSPRALSYTF. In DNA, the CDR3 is TGTGCCAGCAGCCCGCGGGCCCTCTCCTACACCTTC.